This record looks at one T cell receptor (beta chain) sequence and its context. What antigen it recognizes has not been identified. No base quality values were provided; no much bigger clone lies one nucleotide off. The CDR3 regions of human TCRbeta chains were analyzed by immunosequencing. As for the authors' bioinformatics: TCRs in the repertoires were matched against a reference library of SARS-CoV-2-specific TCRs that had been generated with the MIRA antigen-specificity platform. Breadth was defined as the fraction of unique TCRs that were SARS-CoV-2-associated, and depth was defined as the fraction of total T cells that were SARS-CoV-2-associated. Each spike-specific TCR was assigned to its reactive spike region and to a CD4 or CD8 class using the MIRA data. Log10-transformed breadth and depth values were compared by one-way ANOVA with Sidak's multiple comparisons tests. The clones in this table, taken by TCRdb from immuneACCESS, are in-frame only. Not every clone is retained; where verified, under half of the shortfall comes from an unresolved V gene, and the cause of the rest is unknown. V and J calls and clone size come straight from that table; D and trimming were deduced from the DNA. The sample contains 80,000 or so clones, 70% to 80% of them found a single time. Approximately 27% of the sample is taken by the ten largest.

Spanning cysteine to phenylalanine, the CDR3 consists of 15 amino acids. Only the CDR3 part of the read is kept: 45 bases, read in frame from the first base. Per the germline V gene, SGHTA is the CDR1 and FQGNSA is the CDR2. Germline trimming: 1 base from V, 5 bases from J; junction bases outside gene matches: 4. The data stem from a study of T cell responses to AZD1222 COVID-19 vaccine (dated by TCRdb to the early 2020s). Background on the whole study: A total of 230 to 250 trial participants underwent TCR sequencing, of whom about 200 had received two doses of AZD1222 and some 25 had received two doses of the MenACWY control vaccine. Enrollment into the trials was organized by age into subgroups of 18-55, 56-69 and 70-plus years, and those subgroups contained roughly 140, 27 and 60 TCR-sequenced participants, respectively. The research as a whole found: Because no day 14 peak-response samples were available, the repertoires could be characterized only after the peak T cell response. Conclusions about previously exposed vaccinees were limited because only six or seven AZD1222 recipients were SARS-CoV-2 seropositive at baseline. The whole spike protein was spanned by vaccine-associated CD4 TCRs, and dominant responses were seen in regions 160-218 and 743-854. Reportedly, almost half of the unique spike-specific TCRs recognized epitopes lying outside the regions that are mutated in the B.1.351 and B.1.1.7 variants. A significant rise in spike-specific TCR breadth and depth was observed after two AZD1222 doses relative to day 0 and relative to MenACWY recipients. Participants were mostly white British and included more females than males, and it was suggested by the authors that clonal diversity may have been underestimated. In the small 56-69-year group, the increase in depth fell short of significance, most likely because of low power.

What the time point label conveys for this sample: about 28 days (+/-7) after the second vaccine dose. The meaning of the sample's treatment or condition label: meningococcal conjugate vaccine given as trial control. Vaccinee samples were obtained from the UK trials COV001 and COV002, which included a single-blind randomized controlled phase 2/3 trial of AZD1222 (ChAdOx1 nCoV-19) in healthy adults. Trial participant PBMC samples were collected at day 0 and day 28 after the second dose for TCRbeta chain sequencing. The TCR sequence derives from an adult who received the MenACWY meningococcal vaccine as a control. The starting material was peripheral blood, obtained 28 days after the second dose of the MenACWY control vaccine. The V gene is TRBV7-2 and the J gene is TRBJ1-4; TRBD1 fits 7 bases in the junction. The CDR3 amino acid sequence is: CASSLVGTANEKLFF. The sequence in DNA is TGTGCCAGCAGCTTAGTGGGGACAGCAAATGAAAAACTGTTTTTT.